This TCR beta chain was profiled in a study of blood T cells in healthy people across ages. Study-wide results and caveats: Not knowing donor CMV status may have confounded expanded clonotype changes.

Per the germline V gene, CDR1 is SQVTM and CDR2 is ANQGSEA. The CDR3 runs to 12 residues. The ends were cut back, 2 bases at V and 8 bases at J, with 10 bases in the middle. The second PCR ran about 7 to 12 cycles with a sample-barcoded 5' primer and J-beta primers. TCRdb reprocessed the 5' RACE reads via MiXCR and lists one record per CDR3 protein. The sample contains fewer than 1.5 million distinct CDR3 sequences, 35% to 45% of which appear only once. This clonotype was found once. Its antigen is currently unknown. The V call is TRBV29-1, the J call TRBJ2-1, with D possibly being TRBD2 (5 bases). The sequencing input was blood. The TCR comes from a woman between 18 and 30 years old in good health. CDR3 protein: CSVERGVYEQFF. CDR3 in DNA: TGCAGCGTTGAACGGGGAGTCTATGAGCAGTTCTTC.